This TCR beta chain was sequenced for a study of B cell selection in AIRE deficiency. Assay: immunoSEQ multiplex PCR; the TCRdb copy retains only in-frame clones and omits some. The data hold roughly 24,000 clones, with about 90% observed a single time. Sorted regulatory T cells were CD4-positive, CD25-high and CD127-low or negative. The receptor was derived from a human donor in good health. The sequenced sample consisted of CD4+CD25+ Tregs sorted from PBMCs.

The CDR3 region has the DNA TGTGCCAGCTCAGCCTCACAGGGTCCAGAAGGCTACACCTTC. Translated: CASSASQGPEGYTF. V usage is TRBV18 and J usage is TRBJ1-2, with D possibly being TRBD1 (6 bases). Trimming cost V 5 bases and J 8 bases, with 18 bases left between them. This CDR3 region has 14 residues. CDR1 KGHSH and CDR2 LQKENI come from the germline V gene.